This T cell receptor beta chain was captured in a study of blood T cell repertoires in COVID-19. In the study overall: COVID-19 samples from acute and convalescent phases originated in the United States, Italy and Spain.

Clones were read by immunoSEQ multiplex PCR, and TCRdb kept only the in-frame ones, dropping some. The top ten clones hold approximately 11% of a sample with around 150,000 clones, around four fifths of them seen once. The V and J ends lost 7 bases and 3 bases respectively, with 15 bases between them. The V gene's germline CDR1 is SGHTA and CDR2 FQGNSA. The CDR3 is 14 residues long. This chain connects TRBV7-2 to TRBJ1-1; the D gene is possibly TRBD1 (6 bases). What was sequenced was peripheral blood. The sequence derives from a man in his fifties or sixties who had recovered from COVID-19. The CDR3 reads CASIQRGGYTEAFF. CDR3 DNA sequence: TGTGCCAGCATCCAAAGGGGGGGTTACACTGAAGCTTTCTTT. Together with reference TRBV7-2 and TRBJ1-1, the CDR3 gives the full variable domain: GAGVSQSPSNKVTEKGKDVELRCDPISGHTALYWYRQSLGQGLEFLIYFQGNSAPDKSGLPSDRFSAERTGGSVSTLTIQRTQQEDSAVYLCASIQRGGYTEAFFGQGTRLTVV.